This T cell receptor (beta chain) was retrieved from a study of cytomegalovirus exposure and HLA in healthy donors. Study background: The approximately 130 validation repertoires were reported in a later analysis to have been generated on the same platform as the 666 first-cohort repertoires. Study-wide findings and caveats: According to a later analysis, TCR clusters from the first cohort tended to co-occur in the roughly 120 validation repertoires. Some TCR beta chains (roughly 160 of them) were listed as cytomegalovirus-associated. Most observed TCR sequences were rare, whereas some public TCRs were detected in many donors.

About this clone: The antigen is not known.

Sequencing was performed with immunoSEQ multiplex PCR; in TCRdb, only in-frame clones are kept and a portion is missing. The repertoire holds tens of thousands of clones, 94% seen once, with roughly 1.5% in the top ten. The CDR3 spans 14 residues. The V and J ends lost 4 bases and 2 bases, in that order; junction bases with no gene match: 6. CDR1 and CDR2 from the germline V gene are SGDLS and YYNGEE. The J gene is TRBJ2-7, the V gene TRBV9; 7 bases agree with TRBD2. This TCR was recovered from a man between 18 and 29 years old in good health and CMV-seropositive. Sequenced material: PBMCs. For the CDR3, the DNA is TGTGCCAGCAGCCTTAGCGGGCCGACCTACGAGCAGTACTTC. Translated, it gives CASSLSGPTYEQYF.